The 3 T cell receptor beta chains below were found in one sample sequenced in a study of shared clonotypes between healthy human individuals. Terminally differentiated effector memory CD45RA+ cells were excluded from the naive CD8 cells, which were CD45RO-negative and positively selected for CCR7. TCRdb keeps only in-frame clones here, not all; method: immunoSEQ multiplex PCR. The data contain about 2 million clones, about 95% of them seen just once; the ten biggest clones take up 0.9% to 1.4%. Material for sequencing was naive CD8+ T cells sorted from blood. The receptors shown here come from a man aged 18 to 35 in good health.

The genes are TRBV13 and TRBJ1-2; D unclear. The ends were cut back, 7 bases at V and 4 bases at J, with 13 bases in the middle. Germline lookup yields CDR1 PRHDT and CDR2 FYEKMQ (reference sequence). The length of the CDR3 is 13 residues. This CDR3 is CASNEERSYGYTF. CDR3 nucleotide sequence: TGTGCCAGCAACGAGGAACGGAGCTATGGCTACACCTTC.

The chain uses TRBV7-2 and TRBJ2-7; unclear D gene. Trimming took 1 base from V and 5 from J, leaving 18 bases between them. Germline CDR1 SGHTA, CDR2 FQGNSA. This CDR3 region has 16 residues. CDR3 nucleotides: TGTGCCAGCAGCTTAGATTTATCGCTAGAACCCCACGAGCAGTACTTC. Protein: CASSLDLSLEPHEQYF. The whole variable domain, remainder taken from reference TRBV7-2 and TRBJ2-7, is GAGVSQSPSNKVTEKGKDVELRCDPISGHTALYWYRQSLGQGLEFLIYFQGNSAPDKSGLPSDRFSAERTGGSVSTLTIQRTQQEDSAVYLCASSLDLSLEPHEQYFGPGTRLTVT.

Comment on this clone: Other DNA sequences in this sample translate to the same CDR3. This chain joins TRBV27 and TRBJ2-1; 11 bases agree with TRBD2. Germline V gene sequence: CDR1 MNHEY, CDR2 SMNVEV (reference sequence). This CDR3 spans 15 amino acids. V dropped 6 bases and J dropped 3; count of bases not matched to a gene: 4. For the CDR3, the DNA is TGTGCCAGCAGCCAGGGGACTAGCGGCTACAATGAGCAGTTCTTC. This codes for CASSQGTSGYNEQFF.